These T cell receptor beta chains were read from a single sample in a study of blood T cell repertoires in COVID-19. Repertoires were generated with immunoSEQ multiplex PCR, while TCRdb's copy carries only in-frame clones and drops some. The sample carries 110,000 to 150,000 clones, around four fifths recorded once. The material sequenced was PBMCs or T cells enriched from blood (not recorded which). These receptors were collected from a woman between 40 and 50 years old who had recovered from COVID-19. The conserved cysteine and the conserved F or W are not part of the CDR3 here. A clone size is listed for some rows: how often the clone was seen (once, few, many), or a class if it is expanded.

clone_size	v_call	j_call	cdr3_aa
NA	TRBV5-1	TRBJ2-7	ASSPTQGGDEQY
NA	TRBV9	TRBJ2-5	ASSPWGGEETQY
NA	TRBV27	TRBJ1-4	ASSITGAIYEKLF
NA	TRBV19	TRBJ1-2	ASSIDQDRPNYGYT
NA	TRBV6-5	TRBJ1-5	ASRTGIQPQH
NA	TRBV5-6	TRBJ1-5	ASRNLRLNQPQH
NA	TRBV28	TRBJ1-2	ASSLRGQGILGGYT
NA	TRBV5-1	TRBJ1-3	ASRATGDGNTIY
NA	TRBV11-3	TRBJ2-1	ASSFGKTSGFNEQF
NA	TRBV4-1	TRBJ2-2	ASSPTYGGAGELF
once	TRBV19	TRBJ1-2	ASSISQGALGYT